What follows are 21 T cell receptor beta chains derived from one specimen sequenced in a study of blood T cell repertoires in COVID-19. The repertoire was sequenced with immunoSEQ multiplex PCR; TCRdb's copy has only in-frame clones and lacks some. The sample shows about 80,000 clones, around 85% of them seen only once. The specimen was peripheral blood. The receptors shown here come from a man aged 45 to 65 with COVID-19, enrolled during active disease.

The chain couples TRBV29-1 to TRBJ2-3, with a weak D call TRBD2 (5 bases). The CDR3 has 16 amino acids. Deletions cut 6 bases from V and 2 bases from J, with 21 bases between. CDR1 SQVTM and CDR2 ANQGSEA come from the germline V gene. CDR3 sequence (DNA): TGCAGCGTCGATGGGTCCGTGGACTCCCACACAGATACGCAGTATTTT. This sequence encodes CSVDGSVDSHTDTQYF.

CDR3 residues: CASSVGATLNIQYF. In DNA, the CDR3 is TGTGCCAGCAGCGTAGGGGCCACGTTGAACATTCAGTACTTC. The chain has TRBV9 and TRBJ2-4; D remains ambiguous. CDR3 length equals 14 residues. V was pared by 0 bases and J by 7 bases, with 11 bases between. Germline CDR1 is SGDLS and CDR2 is YYNGEE.

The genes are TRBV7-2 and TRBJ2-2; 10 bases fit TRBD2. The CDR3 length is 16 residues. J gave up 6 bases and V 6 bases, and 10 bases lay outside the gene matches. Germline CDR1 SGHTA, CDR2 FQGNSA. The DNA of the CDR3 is TGTGCCAGCAGAAGAGTCGGACTAGCGGATCCCGGGGAGCTGTTTTTT. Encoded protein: CASRRVGLADPGELFF.

CDR3 DNA sequence: TGTGCCAGCAGCTTTCCCCCGTTAGGGGGAGGGCACACCGGGGAGCTGTTTTTT. Residues: CASSFPPLGGGHTGELFF. The chain employs TRBV5-6 and TRBJ2-2, with a possible D match to TRBD2 (7 bases). V was pared by 2 bases and J by 3 bases, with 20 bases between. This CDR3 comprises 18 residues. CDR1 and CDR2 from the germline V gene are SGHDT and YYEEEE.

CDR3 sequence reads: CASSLGQNTEAFF. In DNA, the CDR3 is TGTGCCAGCAGTTTGGGCCAGAACACTGAAGCTTTCTTT. The chain carries TRBV28 and TRBJ1-1, with unresolved D. The CDR3 loop spans 13 amino acids. The germline V gene has CDR1 MDHEN and CDR2 SYDVKM. Deletions cut 3 bases from V and 1 base from J, with 6 bases between. Filled out from reference TRBV28 and TRBJ1-1, the complete variable domain reads DVKVTQSSRYLVKRTGEKVFLECVQDMDHENMFWYRQDPGLGLRLIYFSYDVKMKEKGDIPEGYSVSREKKERFSLILESASTNQTSMYLCASSLGQNTEAFFGQGTRLTVV.

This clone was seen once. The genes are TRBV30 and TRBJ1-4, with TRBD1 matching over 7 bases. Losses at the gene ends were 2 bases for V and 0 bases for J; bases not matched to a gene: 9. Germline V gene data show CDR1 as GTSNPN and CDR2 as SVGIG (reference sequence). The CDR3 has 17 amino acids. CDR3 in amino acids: CAWSPQRDRATNEKLFF. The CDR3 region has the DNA TGTGCCTGGAGTCCTCAACGGGACAGAGCAACTAATGAAAAACTGTTTTTT.

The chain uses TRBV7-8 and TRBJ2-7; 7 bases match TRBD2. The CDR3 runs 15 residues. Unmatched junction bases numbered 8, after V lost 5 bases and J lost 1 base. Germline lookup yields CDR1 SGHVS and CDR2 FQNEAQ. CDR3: CASSTSGAGSYEQYF. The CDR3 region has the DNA TGTGCCAGCAGCACGAGTGGAGCGGGGTCCTACGAGCAGTACTTC.

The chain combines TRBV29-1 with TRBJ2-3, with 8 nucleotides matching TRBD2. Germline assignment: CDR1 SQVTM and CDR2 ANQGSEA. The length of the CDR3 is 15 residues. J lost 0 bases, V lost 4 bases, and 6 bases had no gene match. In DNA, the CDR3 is TGCAGCGTTGGCGGGGGGAAACCTAGCACAGATACGCAGTATTTT. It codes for CSVGGGKPSTDTQYF.

The CDR3 DNA follows: TGTGCCAGCAGTTCCTCCGGGACAGGGTTATTTGAAAAACTGTTTTTT. As protein: CASSSSGTGLFEKLFF. The chain carries TRBV28 and TRBJ1-4; 9 positions agree with TRBD1. Germline V CDR1 and CDR2: MDHEN, SYDVKM. The CDR3 length is 16 residues. J was trimmed by 7 bases and V by 4 bases; bases with no gene match: 10.

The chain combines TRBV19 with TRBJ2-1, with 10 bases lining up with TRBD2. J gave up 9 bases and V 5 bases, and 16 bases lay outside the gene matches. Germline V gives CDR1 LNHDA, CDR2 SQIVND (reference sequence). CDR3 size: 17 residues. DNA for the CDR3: TGTGCCAGTAGTCCACGAGGACCAGCGGGAGGGGAAAGTGAGCAGTTCTTC. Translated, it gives CASSPRGPAGGESEQFF.

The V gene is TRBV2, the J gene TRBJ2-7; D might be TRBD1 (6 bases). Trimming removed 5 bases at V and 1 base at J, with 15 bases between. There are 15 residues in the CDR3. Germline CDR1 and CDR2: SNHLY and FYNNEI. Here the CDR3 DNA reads TGTGCCAGCAGTTACCGTGCAGGGGAATCCTACGAGCAGTACTTC. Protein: CASSYRAGESYEQYF.

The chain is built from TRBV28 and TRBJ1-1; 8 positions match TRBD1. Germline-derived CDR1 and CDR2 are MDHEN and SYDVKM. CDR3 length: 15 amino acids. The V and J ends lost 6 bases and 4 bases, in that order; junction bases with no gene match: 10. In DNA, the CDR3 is TGTGCCAGCAGCCACCCGACAGGGGTGGGCACTGAAGCTTTCTTT. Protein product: CASSHPTGVGTEAFF. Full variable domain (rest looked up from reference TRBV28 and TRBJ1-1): DVKVTQSSRYLVKRTGEKVFLECVQDMDHENMFWYRQDPGLGLRLIYFSYDVKMKEKGDIPEGYSVSREKKERFSLILESASTNQTSMYLCASSHPTGVGTEAFFGQGTRLTVV.

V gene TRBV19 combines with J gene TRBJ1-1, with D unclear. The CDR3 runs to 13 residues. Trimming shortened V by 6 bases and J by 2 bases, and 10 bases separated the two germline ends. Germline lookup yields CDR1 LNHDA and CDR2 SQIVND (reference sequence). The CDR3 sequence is CASRRETNTEAFF. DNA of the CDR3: TGTGCCAGTAGACGGGAGACCAACACTGAAGCTTTCTTT.

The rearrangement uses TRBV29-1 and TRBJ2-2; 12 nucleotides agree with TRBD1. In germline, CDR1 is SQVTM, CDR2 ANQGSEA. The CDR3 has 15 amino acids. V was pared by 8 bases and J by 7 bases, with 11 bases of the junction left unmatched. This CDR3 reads CSTREGQGAGGELFF. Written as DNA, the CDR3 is TGCAGCACCCGGGAGGGACAGGGGGCCGGCGGGGAGCTGTTTTTT.

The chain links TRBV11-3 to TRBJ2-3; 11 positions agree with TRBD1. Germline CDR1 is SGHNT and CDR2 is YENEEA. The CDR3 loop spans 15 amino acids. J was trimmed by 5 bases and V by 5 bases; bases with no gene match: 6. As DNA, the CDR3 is TGTGCCAGCAGCCGTGGACAGGGGGCAGGAGATACGCAGTATTTT. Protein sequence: CASSRGQGAGDTQYF.

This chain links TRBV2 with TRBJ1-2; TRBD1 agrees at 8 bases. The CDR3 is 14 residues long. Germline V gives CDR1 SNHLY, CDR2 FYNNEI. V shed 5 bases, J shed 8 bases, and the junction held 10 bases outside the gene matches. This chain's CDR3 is CASSSGTGFLGYTF. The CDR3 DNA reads TGTGCCAGCAGTTCCGGGACAGGCTTTTTGGGCTACACCTTC.

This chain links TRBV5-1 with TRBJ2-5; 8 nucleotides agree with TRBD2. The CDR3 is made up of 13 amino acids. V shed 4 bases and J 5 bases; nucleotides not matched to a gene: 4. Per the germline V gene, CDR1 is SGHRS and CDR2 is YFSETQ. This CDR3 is CASSHRGGETQYF. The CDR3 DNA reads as TGCGCCAGCAGCCACCGGGGGGGCGAGACCCAGTACTTC.

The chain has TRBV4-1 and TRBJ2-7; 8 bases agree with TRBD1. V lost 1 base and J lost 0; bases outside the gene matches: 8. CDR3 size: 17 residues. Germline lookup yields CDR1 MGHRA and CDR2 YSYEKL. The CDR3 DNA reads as TGCGCCAGCAGCCAAGTGTTCAAAACAGGGGGCTCCTACGAGCAGTACTTC. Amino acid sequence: CASSQVFKTGGSYEQYF.

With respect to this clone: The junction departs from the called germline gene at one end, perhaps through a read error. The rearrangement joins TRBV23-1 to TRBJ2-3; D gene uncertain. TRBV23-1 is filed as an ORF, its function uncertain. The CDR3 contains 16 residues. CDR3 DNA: TGCGCCAGTAGTCGGCCAGCGCCGGAAGGCACAGATACGCAGTATTTT. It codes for CASSRPAPEGTDTQYF.

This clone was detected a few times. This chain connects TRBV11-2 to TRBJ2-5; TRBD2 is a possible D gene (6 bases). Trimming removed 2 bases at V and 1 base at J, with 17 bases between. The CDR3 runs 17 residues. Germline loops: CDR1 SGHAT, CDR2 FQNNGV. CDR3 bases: TGTGCCAGCAGCTTAAAGAGATGGCGGGGCATCCAAGAGACCCAGTACTTC. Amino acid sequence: CASSLKRWRGIQETQYF.

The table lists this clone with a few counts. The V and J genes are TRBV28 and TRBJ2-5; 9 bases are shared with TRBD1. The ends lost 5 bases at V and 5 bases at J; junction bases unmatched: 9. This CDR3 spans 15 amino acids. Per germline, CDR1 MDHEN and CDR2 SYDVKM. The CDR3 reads CASSPRTGEVETQYF. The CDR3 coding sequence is TGTGCCAGCAGTCCCCGGACAGGGGAGGTGGAGACCCAGTACTTC.